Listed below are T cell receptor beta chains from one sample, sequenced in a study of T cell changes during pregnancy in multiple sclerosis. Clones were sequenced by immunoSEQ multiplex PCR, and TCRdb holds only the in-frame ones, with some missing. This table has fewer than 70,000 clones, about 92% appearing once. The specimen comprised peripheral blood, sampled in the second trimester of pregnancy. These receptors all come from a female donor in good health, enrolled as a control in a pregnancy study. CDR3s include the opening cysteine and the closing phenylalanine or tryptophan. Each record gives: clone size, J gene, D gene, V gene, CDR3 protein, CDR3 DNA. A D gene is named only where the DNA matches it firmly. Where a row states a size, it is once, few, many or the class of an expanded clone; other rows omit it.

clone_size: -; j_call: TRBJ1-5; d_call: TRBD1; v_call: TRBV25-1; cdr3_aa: CASSDTGEPQHF; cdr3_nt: TGTGCCAGCAGTGACACAGGGGAGCCCCAGCATTTT
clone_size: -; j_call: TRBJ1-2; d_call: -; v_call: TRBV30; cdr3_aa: CAWSVTGQYYGYTF; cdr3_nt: TGTGCCTGGAGTGTGACAGGACAGTACTATGGCTACACCTTC
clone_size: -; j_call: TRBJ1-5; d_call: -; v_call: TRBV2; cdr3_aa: CASSDRLGNQPQHF; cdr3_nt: TGTGCCAGCAGTGATAGACTCGGCAATCAGCCCCAGCATTTT
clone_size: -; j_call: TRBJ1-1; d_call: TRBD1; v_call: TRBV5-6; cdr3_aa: CASSLGQGVLAFF; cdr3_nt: TGTGCCAGCAGCTTGGGGCAGGGGGTCCTGGCTTTCTTT
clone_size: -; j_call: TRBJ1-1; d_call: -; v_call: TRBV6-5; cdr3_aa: CASQGQGMNTEAFF; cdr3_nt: TGTGCCAGCCAGGGACAAGGCATGAACACTGAAGCTTTCTTT
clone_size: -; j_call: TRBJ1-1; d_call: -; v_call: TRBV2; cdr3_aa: CGSVTGGRNAEAFF; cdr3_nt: TGTGGCAGCGTGACCGGGGGGCGGAACGCTGAAGCTTTCTTT
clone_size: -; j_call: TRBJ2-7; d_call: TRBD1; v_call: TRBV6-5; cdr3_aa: CASSTGQLFGQYF; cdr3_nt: TGTGCCAGCTCGACGGGACAGCTGTTTGGGCAGTACTTC
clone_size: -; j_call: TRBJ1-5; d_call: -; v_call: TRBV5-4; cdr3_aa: CASSLRGGRNQPQHF; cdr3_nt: TGTGCCAGCAGCCTGCGGGGTGGTCGCAATCAGCCCCAGCATTTT
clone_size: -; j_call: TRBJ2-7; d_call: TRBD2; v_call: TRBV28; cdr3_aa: CASSHRTSGGTYEQYF; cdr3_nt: TGTGCCAGCAGCCACAGGACTAGCGGGGGGACCTACGAGCAGTACTTC
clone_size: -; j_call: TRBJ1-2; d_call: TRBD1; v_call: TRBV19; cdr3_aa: CASTATGLLGYTF; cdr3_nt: TGTGCCAGTACCGCGACAGGGTTACTTGGCTACACCTTC
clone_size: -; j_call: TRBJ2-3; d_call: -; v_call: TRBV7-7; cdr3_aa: CASSFSGRSTDTQYF; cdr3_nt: TGTGCTAGCAGTTTTTCGGGGAGAAGCACAGATACGCAGTATTTT
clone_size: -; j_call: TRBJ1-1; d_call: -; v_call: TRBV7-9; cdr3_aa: CASSLQGPNTEAFF; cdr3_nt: TGTGCCAGCAGCTTACAGGGCCCGAACACTGAAGCTTTCTTT
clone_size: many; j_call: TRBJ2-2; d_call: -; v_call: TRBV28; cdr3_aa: CASSLGGRNTGELFF; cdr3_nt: TGTGCCAGCAGTTTAGGGGGGAGGAACACCGGGGAGCTGTTTTTT
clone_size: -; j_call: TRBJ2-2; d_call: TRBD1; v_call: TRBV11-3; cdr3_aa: CASSLGTGGTGELFF; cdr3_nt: TGTGCCAGCAGCTTAGGGACAGGGGGGACCGGGGAGCTGTTTTTT
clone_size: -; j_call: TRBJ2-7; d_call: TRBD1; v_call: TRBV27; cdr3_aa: CASSKGANEQYF; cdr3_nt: TGTGCCAGCAGTAAGGGGGCGAACGAGCAGTACTTC
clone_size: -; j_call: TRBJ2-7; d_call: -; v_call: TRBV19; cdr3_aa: CASSHGGPGASSYEQYF; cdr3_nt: TGTGCCAGTAGTCATGGGGGACCAGGGGCAAGCTCCTACGAGCAGTACTTC
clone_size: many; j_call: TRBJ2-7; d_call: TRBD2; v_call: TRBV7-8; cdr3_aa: CASSLEAASGSMWYEQYF; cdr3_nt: TGTGCCAGCAGCTTAGAAGCGGCTAGCGGGAGTATGTGGTACGAGCAGTACTTC
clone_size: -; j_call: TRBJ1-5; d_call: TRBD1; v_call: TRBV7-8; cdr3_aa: CASSSYGTEKNQPQHF; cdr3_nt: TGTGCCAGCAGCTCGTACGGGACAGAAAAAAATCAGCCCCAGCATTTT
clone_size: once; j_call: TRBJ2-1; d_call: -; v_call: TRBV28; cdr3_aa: CASSEPGGGVNEQFF; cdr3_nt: TGTGCCAGCAGTGAACCAGGCGGAGGGGTCAATGAGCAGTTCTTC
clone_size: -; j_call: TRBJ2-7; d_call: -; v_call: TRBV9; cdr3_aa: CASGDAGSYEQYF; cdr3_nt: TGTGCCAGCGGTGACGCCGGGTCCTACGAGCAGTACTTC
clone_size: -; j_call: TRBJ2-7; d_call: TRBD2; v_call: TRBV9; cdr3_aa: CASSEGLAGGMQYF; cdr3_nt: TGTGCCAGCAGCGAGGGACTAGCGGGGGGGATGCAGTACTTC
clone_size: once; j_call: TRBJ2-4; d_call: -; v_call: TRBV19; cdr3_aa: CASSIRGSSDIQYF; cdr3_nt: TGTGCCAGTAGTATCCGGGGTTCGTCGGACATTCAGTACTTC
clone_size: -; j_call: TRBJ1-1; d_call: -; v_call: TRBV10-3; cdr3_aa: CAIREAGTEAFF; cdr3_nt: TGTGCCATCAGGGAAGCGGGCACTGAAGCTTTCTTT
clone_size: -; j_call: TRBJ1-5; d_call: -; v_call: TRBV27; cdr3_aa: CASSFHFLGDQPQHF; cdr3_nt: TGTGCCAGCAGTTTCCACTTTCTCGGTGATCAGCCCCAGCATTTT
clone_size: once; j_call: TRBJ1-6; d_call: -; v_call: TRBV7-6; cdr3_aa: CASSSEGRGSSPLHF; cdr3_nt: TGTGCCAGCAGCTCCGAGGGCAGGGGAAGTTCACCCCTCCACTTT
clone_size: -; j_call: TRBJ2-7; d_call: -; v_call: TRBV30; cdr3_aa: CAWSVEAGAQYF; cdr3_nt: TGTGCCTGGAGTGTGGAGGCAGGGGCGCAGTACTTC
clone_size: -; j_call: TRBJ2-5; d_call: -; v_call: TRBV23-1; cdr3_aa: CASSQDLKTAHRGETQYF; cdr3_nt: TGCGCCAGCAGTCAAGACCTGAAGACTGCACATCGGGGGGAGACCCAGTACTTC